These T cell receptor beta chains were read from a single sample in a study of CD8+CD57+ T cells in acquired aplastic anemia. Each CDR3 protein gets one entry after TCRdb re-called the reads with MiXCR. The data contain roughly 500,000 distinct CDR3 sequences, less than 35% of them singletons. The specimen was sorted CD4+, CD8+, or CD8+CD57+ T cells (not recorded which) from PBMCs. Receptor source: a human donor with aplastic anemia. Both conserved end residues are part of each CDR3. D genes are given only for firm matches. The size entry is marked missing in some rows and otherwise reads once, few, many or a size class.

D: -; V: TRBV7-9; size: many; J: TRBJ2-7; DNA: TGTGCCAGCAGTCAATCCGCCTACGAGCAGTACTTC; CDR3: CASSQSAYEQYF
D: -; V: TRBV2; size: once; J: TRBJ1-2; DNA: TGTGCCAGCAGAGATAAGGGGTACAACTATGGCTACACCTTC; CDR3: CASRDKGYNYGYTF
D: -; V: TRBV7-2; size: few; J: TRBJ2-7; DNA: TGTGCCAGCAGCCCGGTCCTAGGGAACTACGAGCAGTACTTC; CDR3: CASSPVLGNYEQYF
D: -; V: TRBV5-1; size: few; J: TRBJ2-3; DNA: TGCGCCAGCAGCTTGGGTTTATTGGGCATTAGCACAGATACGCAGTATTTT; CDR3: CASSLGLLGISTDTQYF
D: -; V: TRBV4-3; size: few; J: TRBJ1-2; DNA: TGCGCCAGCAGCCAGGCGGAACGTTCTAACTATGGCTACACCTTC; CDR3: CASSQAERSNYGYTF
D: TRBD1; V: TRBV29-1; size: once; J: TRBJ1-1; DNA: TGCAGCGGAGTAGTGTGGGGGACAGATATGAACACTGAAGCTTTCTTT; CDR3: CSGVVWGTDMNTEAFF
D: -; V: TRBV5-6; size: -; J: TRBJ2-5; DNA: TGTGCCAGCAGTTCCCTCCTACCGACCCAGTACTTC; CDR3: CASSSLLPTQYF
D: TRBD2; V: TRBV7-9; size: few; J: TRBJ2-7; DNA: TGTGCCAGCAGCCCACAAGCGGGGGGGCACGAGCAGTACTTC; CDR3: CASSPQAGGHEQYF
D: -; V: TRBV7-9; size: many; J: TRBJ2-1; DNA: TGTGCCAGCAGCCCTAGACAGTACAATGAGCAGTTCTTC; CDR3: CASSPRQYNEQFF
D: TRBD1; V: TRBV7-7; size: many; J: TRBJ2-5; DNA: TGTGCTAGCAGCCCGGACAGGGGGGAGACCCAGTACTTC; CDR3: CASSPDRGETQYF
D: -; V: TRBV5-1; size: -; J: TRBJ2-1; DNA: TGCGCCAGCAGCATAGCGCGTGGTGAGCAGTTCTTC; CDR3: CASSIARGEQFF